This TCR beta chain is drawn from a study of response to subunit inactivated influenza vaccine (dated by TCRdb to 2016 to 2019). About the investigation overall: Deep quantitative T cell receptor repertoire profiling was used in the study to track responses to a trivalent subunit inactivated influenza vaccine. Here is what the overall study found, with its caveats: The authors suggested that each seasonal influenza vaccination may recruit only a limited number of new T cells.

The CDR3 holds 14 amino acids from the cysteine to the phenylalanine. Just CDR3 DNA is preserved here, 42 bases in frame from base 1. Based on the germline V gene, the CDR1 and CDR2 sequences are SGHRS and YFSETQ. V is shortened by 4 bases, J by 3 bases, and the region joining them spans 14 bases. This clonotype was counted ten times or more. The clone's antigen remains unknown. No clone much larger than this one lies a single base away; base qualities are absent. The protocol used for the library was RT-PCR. Sequenced using an Illumina HiSeq 2500. TCRdb applied fastp at Q25 and MiXCR to the public reads, then kept only in-frame beta chains. One record per CDR3 amino acid sequence lists the most common genes and DNA. This sample has hundreds of thousands of distinct CDR3 sequences in its table, and roughly 15% of those were observed once. The ten largest account for about 7.6% of the sample.

This specimen consisted of PBMCs from blood, obtained around 14 days before vaccination. This TCR was sampled from a man aged 45 to 65 who received an inactivated influenza vaccine. Donor details come from another sample of the same person, matched by shared clones. This sequence uses TRBV5-1 and TRBJ2-7; TRBD1 is possibly the D segment (7 matching bases). Read as DNA, the sequence is TGCGCCAGCAGCATCAGGGGGGTCGACTACGAGCAGTACTTC. Translated, it reads CASSIRGVDYEQYF.